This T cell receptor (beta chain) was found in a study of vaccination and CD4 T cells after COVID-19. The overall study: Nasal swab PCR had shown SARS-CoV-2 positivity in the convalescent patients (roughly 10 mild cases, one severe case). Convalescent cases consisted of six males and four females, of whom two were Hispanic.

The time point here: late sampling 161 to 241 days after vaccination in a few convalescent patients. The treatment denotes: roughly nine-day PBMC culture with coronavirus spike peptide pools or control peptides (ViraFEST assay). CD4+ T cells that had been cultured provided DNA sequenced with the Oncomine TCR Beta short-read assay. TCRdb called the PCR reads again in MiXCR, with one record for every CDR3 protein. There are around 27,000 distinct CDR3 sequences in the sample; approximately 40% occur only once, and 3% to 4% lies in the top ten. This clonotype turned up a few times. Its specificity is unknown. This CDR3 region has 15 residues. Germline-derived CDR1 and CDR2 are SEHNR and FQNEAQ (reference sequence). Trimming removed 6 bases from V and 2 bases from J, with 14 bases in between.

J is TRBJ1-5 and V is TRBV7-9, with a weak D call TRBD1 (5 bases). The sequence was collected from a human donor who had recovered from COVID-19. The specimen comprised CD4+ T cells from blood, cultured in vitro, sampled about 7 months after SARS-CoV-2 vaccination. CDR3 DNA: TGTGCCAGCAGTGTGGCAGGGTCGGGCAATCAGCCCCAGCATTTT. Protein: CASSVAGSGNQPQHF.